One sample yielded the 31 T cell receptor beta chains listed below, sequenced in a study of blood T cell repertoires in COVID-19. Libraries were prepared by immunoSEQ multiplex PCR; TCRdb keeps only in-frame clonotypes and omits some of them. The data contain about 250,000 clones, 65% to 85% of them singletons. Sequencing used peripheral blood. These receptors all come from a person between 65 and 80 years old with COVID-19, enrolled during active disease.

The gene calls are TRBV5-1 and TRBJ2-1; 7 positions agree with TRBD1. Trimming at V came to 2 bases and at J to 6 bases, leaving 14 bases not matched to a gene. This CDR3 comprises 17 residues. Germline V lookup: CDR1 SGHRS, CDR2 YFSETQ. The CDR3 protein is CASSLLGTALSSNEQFF. Here the CDR3 DNA reads TGCGCCAGCAGCTTACTCGGGACAGCACTCAGCAGCAATGAGCAGTTCTTC.

This clone was detected only once. This chain joins TRBV10-3 and TRBJ2-7; maybe TRBD1 (6 bases). This CDR3 spans 13 amino acids. The V gene's germline CDR1 is ENHRY and CDR2 SYGVKD. Trimming took 10 bases from V and 6 from J, leaving 19 bases between them. This chain's CDR3 is CATMDSTLIEQYF. CDR3 bases: TGTGCCACTATGGACAGTACCTTAATCGAGCAGTACTTC.

CDR3 bases: TGTGCCAGCAGCCCCCGGGGAGGAAACAATCAGCCCCAGCATTTT. It codes for CASSPRGGNNQPQHF. This chain joins TRBV7-8 and TRBJ1-5, with D uncertain. This CDR3 is 15 amino acids long. Germline CDR1 and CDR2: SGHVS and FQNEAQ. V shed 5 bases and J shed 3 bases, with 14 bases lying between them.

This clone was seen just once. The chain couples TRBV11-2 to TRBJ1-5, with unresolved D. This CDR3 has 13 amino acids. CDR1 is SGHAT, CDR2 FQNNGV, per germline. V lost 3 bases and J 3 bases, leaving 6 bases between the germline ends. The CDR3 here is CASSFSDNQPQHF. CDR3 nucleotides: TGTGCCAGCAGCTTCAGCGACAATCAGCCCCAGCATTTT.

V and J are TRBV3-1 (or the pseudogene TRBV3-2) and TRBJ2-7; D may be TRBD2 (6 bases). This CDR3 region has 15 residues. Germline V CDR1 and CDR2: LGHDT, YNNKEL (reference sequence). With 0 bases removed from V and 6 bases from J, the gap between germline ends came to 15 bases. In nucleotides, the CDR3 is TGTGCCAGCAGCCAAGACGCCGGGACTTCGTTCGAGCAGTACTTC. Amino acid sequence: CASSQDAGTSFEQYF.

The rearrangement links TRBV19 to TRBJ2-1, with a possible D match to TRBD1 (5 bases). V lost 1 base and J 9 bases, leaving 13 bases between the germline ends. This CDR3 is built from 14 residues. Germline values: CDR1 LNHDA, CDR2 SQIVND (reference sequence). This CDR3 is CASSIARVGGEQFF. DNA for the CDR3: TGTGCCAGTAGTATAGCCAGGGTGGGTGGTGAGCAGTTCTTC.

V and J are TRBV28 and TRBJ1-1; tentatively, D is TRBD1 (6 bases). Trimming shortened V by 7 bases and J by 0 bases, and 18 bases separated the two germline ends. The germline V gene encodes CDR1 MDHEN and CDR2 SYDVKM. The length of the CDR3 is 16 residues. The CDR3, as DNA: TGTGCCAGCACCCCGCTCCGGGGGGGCATGAACACTGAAGCTTTCTTT. Protein product: CASTPLRGGMNTEAFF. The whole variable domain, remainder taken from reference TRBV28 and TRBJ1-1, is DVKVTQSSRYLVKRTGEKVFLECVQDMDHENMFWYRQDPGLGLRLIYFSYDVKMKEKGDIPEGYSVSREKKERFSLILESASTNQTSMYLCASTPLRGGMNTEAFFGQGTRLTVV.

V is TRBV5-4 and J is TRBJ1-2; possible D gene TRBD1, 5 bases. CDR1 is SGHNT and CDR2 is YYREEE in the germline V gene (reference sequence). The CDR3 has 14 amino acids. The ends were cut back, 0 bases at V and 4 bases at J, with 10 bases in the middle. This CDR3 reads CASSLAGALYGYTF. CDR3 nucleotide sequence: TGTGCCAGCAGCTTGGCTGGGGCACTCTATGGCTACACCTTC. The variable domain in full, completed from reference TRBV5-4 and TRBJ1-2, reads ETGVTQSPTHLIKTRGQQVTLRCSSQSGHNTVSWYQQALGQGPQFIFQYYREEENGRGNFPPRFSGLQFPNYSSELNVNALELDDSALYLCASSLAGALYGYTFGSGTRLTVV.

This clone showed up just a few times. The chain couples TRBV11-2 to TRBJ2-7, with D possibly TRBD2 on 5 matching bases. Trimming removed 4 bases at V and 5 bases at J, with 15 bases between. The CDR3 contains 14 residues. Germline V lookup: CDR1 SGHAT, CDR2 FQNNGV. The CDR3 bases are TGTGCCAGCAGCTCAAACCCGGACTGGAACGAGCAGTACTTC. Its protein product is CASSSNPDWNEQYF.

The chain couples TRBV4-2 to TRBJ2-7; 7 bases are shared with TRBD1. V dropped 0 bases and J dropped 3; count of bases not matched to a gene: 5. The germline V gene has CDR1 LGHNA and CDR2 YNFKEQ. The CDR3 loop spans 15 amino acids. CDR3 sequence reads: CASSQEPGQYYEQYF. The CDR3 DNA follows: TGTGCCAGCAGCCAAGAACCGGGACAGTACTACGAGCAGTACTTC.

The chain has TRBV5-1 and TRBJ1-1, with D maybe TRBD1 (5 bases). V was clipped by 5 bases and J by 2 bases, with 10 bases between them. Germline CDR1 is SGHRS and CDR2 is YFSETQ. This CDR3 is 13 amino acids long. The CDR3 nucleotides are TGCGCCAGCAGTTATGACAGAAACACTGAAGCTTTCTTT. Protein: CASSYDRNTEAFF.

The chain combines TRBV28 with TRBJ2-3; 7 bases line up with TRBD1. The CDR3 is 15 amino acids. Losses at the gene ends were 6 bases for V and 2 bases for J; bases not matched to a gene: 8. Germline values: CDR1 MDHEN, CDR2 SYDVKM. The CDR3 coding sequence is TGTGCCAGCAGCCGGGACAGCTTAACCACAGATACGCAGTATTTT. Translation gives CASSRDSLTTDTQYF.

The chain uses TRBV19 and TRBJ2-1; 10 bases fit TRBD1. The CDR3 loop spans 15 amino acids. Germline loops: CDR1 LNHDA, CDR2 SQIVND (reference sequence). After removal of 3 bases from V and 4 bases from J, the junction contained 3 bases not matched to a gene. The DNA for the CDR3 is TGTGCCAGTAGTATGGGGACAGGGGTATACAATGAGCAGTTCTTC. As protein: CASSMGTGVYNEQFF.

CDR3 loop: CASSGQELGGYTF. As DNA, the CDR3 is TGTGCCAGCAGCGGACAGGAGTTGGGCGGCTACACCTTC. V is TRBV11-1 and J is TRBJ1-2; 7 bases align to TRBD1. This CDR3 has 13 residues. In germline, CDR1 is SGHAT, CDR2 FQDESV (reference sequence). Unmatched junction bases numbered 8, after V lost 5 bases and J lost 8 bases. Full variable domain (missing parts from reference TRBV11-1 and TRBJ1-2): EAEVAQSPRYKITEKSQAVAFWCDPISGHATLYWYRQILGQGPELLVQFQDESVVDDSQLPKDRFSAERLKGVDSTLKIQPAELGDSAMYLCASSGQELGGYTFGSGTRLTVV.

This clone came up a few times. The V gene is TRBV2, the J gene TRBJ1-6, with TRBD1 identical over 7 bases. This CDR3 contains 16 residues. Losses at the gene ends were 4 bases for V and 10 bases for J; bases not matched to a gene: 13. Germline V gives CDR1 SNHLY, CDR2 FYNNEI. CDR3 DNA: TGTGCCAGCAGTGGGGGGGACAGCTTAATTTTCTCACCCCTCCACTTT. Encoded protein: CASSGGDSLIFSPLHF.

V gene TRBV2 combines with J gene TRBJ2-7; 7 bases map to TRBD2. Trimming took 6 bases from V and 3 from J; bases not matched to a gene: 11. CDR1 and CDR2 from the germline V gene are SNHLY and FYNNEI. The CDR3 loop spans 15 amino acids. The DNA for the CDR3 is TGTGCCAGCAGGATCGGGGGAGGGGCGCTCTACGAGCAGTACTTC. This sequence encodes CASRIGGGALYEQYF.

The chain combines TRBV7-2 with TRBJ2-3; tentatively, D is TRBD1 (5 bases). With 2 bases removed from V and 2 bases from J, the gap between germline ends came to 11 bases. The CDR3 is made up of 15 amino acids. CDR1 is SGHTA, CDR2 FQGNSA, per germline. The CDR3 loop is CASSLFGAFTDTQYF. The CDR3 nucleotides read TGTGCCAGCAGCTTATTTGGGGCATTCACAGATACGCAGTATTTT.

The chain carries TRBV7-8 and TRBJ1-5; D remains unclear. Looked up from germline, CDR1 is SGHVS and CDR2 is FQNEAQ. The length of the CDR3 is 14 residues. V was clipped by 5 bases and J by 5 bases, with 13 bases between them. CDR3 sequence reads: CASSAVSHDQPQHF. The CDR3 nucleotides read TGTGCCAGCAGCGCGGTCAGCCACGATCAGCCCCAGCATTTT.

The chain recombines TRBV6-5 with TRBJ1-3; TRBD1 might be the D (5 bases). Looked up from germline, CDR1 is MNHEY and CDR2 is SVGAGI. There are 15 residues in the CDR3. The V end was cut by 0 bases, the J end by 6 bases, with 12 bases between. The CDR3 reads CASSYSIGGQNTIYF. The CDR3 DNA reads as TGTGCCAGCAGTTACTCGATCGGGGGTCAAAACACCATATATTTT.

The chain combines TRBV3-1 (or the pseudogene TRBV3-2) with TRBJ2-7; D may be TRBD1 (6 bases). This CDR3 is built from 12 residues. Trimming removed 5 bases from V and 4 bases from J, with 9 bases in between. Germline CDR1 and CDR2: LGHDT and YNNKEL (reference sequence). For the CDR3, the DNA is TGTGCCAGCAGCAGGGGGAGTTACGAGCAGTACTTC. As protein: CASSRGSYEQYF.

J is TRBJ2-7 and V is TRBV4-1, with 8 bases fitting TRBD2. Germline assignment: CDR1 MGHRA and CDR2 YSYEKL. V shed 2 bases, J shed 3 bases, and the junction held 9 bases outside the gene matches. The CDR3 covers 16 residues. CDR3 in DNA: TGCGCCAGCAGCCAAAACACTCCCAGCGGGAGCTACGAGCAGTACTTC. Translating it yields CASSQNTPSGSYEQYF.

The CDR3 loop reads CASSGWEGTSGYEQYF. In DNA, the CDR3 is TGTGCCAGCAGTGGGTGGGAAGGGACTAGCGGGTACGAGCAGTACTTC. This sequence joins TRBV6-1 and TRBJ2-7; TRBD2 matches 12 bases. CDR1 and CDR2 (germline): MNHNS, SASEGT. The ends lost 4 bases at V and 4 bases at J; junction bases unmatched: 8. The CDR3 is 16 amino acids.

The chain combines TRBV27 with TRBJ2-1, with 14 positions matching TRBD2. V lost 0 bases to trimming and J lost 1 base; unmatched junction nucleotides: 17. Germline CDR1 reads MNHEY; CDR2 reads SMNVEV (reference sequence). The CDR3 is 23 amino acids. The CDR3 coding sequence is TGTGCCAGCAGTTTATCGAAGGCCCCTGGGACTAGCGGGAGTATCAGTTCCTACAATGAGCAGTTCTTC. Translating it yields CASSLSKAPGTSGSISSYNEQFF.

This chain uses TRBV12-3 or TRBV12-4 with TRBJ1-6; no clear D. The CDR3 is made up of 13 amino acids. Deletions cut 0 bases from V and 9 bases from J, with 6 bases between. CDR3 residues: CASSLAASSPLHF. Here the CDR3 DNA reads TGTGCCAGCAGTTTAGCGGCTAGTTCACCCCTCCACTTT.

V is TRBV28 and J is TRBJ2-3; D possibly corresponds to TRBD1 (6 bases). Between the trimmed V and J ends, which lost 2 bases and 1 base, there was a span of 13 bases. Germline assignment: CDR1 MDHEN and CDR2 SYDVKM. The CDR3 has 16 amino acids. CDR3 coding DNA: TGTGCCAGCAGTTTACCCGGACAGCTTCGCACAGATACGCAGTATTTT. As protein: CASSLPGQLRTDTQYF.

The chain joins TRBV28 to TRBJ1-5; D gene unclear. Germline V CDR1 and CDR2: MDHEN, SYDVKM. This CDR3 region has 15 residues. Trimming cost V 6 bases and J 2 bases, with 14 bases left between them. Written as DNA, the CDR3 is TGTGCCAGCAGCTTGATGGGCCTCGGCAATCAGCCCCAGCATTTT. This encodes CASSLMGLGNQPQHF.

Written as DNA, the CDR3 is TGCAGCGTGGCCCCGGCAAGGGGTTCACCCCTCCACTTT. This sequence encodes CSVAPARGSPLHF. V usage is TRBV29-1 and J usage is TRBJ1-6; D perhaps matches TRBD1 (5 bases). Germline V gives CDR1 SQVTM, CDR2 ANQGSEA. This CDR3 contains 13 residues. Deletions cut 6 bases from V and 9 bases from J, with 15 bases between.

The chain is built from TRBV29-1 and TRBJ2-3, with a weak D call TRBD2 (7 bases). The V end lost 6 bases, the J end lost 0 bases, and 25 bases lay between the germline ends. CDR1 is SQVTM, CDR2 ANQGSEA, per germline. CDR3 size: 18 residues. The CDR3 DNA follows: TGCAGCGTGCAAGGGGGGGCTATTTGGGGCCCTAGCACAGATACGCAGTATTTT. Translation: CSVQGGAIWGPSTDTQYF.

In this sample, this clone turned up a few times. The V and J genes are TRBV5-6 and TRBJ1-2; 8 nucleotides agree with TRBD1. The germline V gene has CDR1 SGHDT and CDR2 YYEEEE. The V and J ends lost 4 bases and 4 bases, in that order; junction bases with no gene match: 9. The CDR3 runs 15 residues. Here the CDR3 DNA reads TGTGCCAGCAGCGACCGGACAGGGCGCGGCTATGGCTACACCTTC. Residues: CASSDRTGRGYGYTF.

CDR3 loop: CASSLRTGREEKLFF. CDR3 DNA: TGTGCCAGCAGCCTAAGGACAGGGCGGGAGGAAAAACTGTTTTTT. This sequence joins TRBV7-2 and TRBJ1-4, with TRBD1 matching over 8 bases. The CDR3 has 15 residues. Germline V gives CDR1 SGHTA, CDR2 FQGNSA. J was trimmed by 8 bases and V by 5 bases; bases with no gene match: 10.

The chain links TRBV28 to TRBJ2-1; 7 bases map to TRBD2. CDR3 size: 11 residues. V gave up 5 bases and J gave up 12 bases; unmatched junction bases: 4. Germline V gives CDR1 MDHEN, CDR2 SYDVKM. CDR3 DNA: TGTGCCAGCAGTCGGACTAGGGCGCAGTTCTTC. This gives the protein CASSRTRAQFF.